This passage covers 22 T cell receptor beta chains from one sample sequenced in a study of blood T cells in healthy people across ages. Then a second PCR, running roughly 7 to 11 cycles, was carried out with a sample-barcoded 5' primer and a J-beta primer mix. Each CDR3 protein gets one entry after TCRdb re-called the 5' RACE reads with MiXCR. The sample yields approximately 730,000 distinct CDR3 sequences, 53% seen once. The sequenced material came from blood. The receptor set was obtained from a man aged 80 or over in good health.

The V call is TRBV2, the J call TRBJ2-2; D is unresolved. V was trimmed by 7 bases and J by 3 bases, leaving 12 bases between them. This CDR3 spans 14 amino acids. The germline V gene has CDR1 SNHLY and CDR2 FYNNEI. The CDR3, as DNA: TGTGCCAGCATTAGACGCCGGGACACCGGGGAGCTGTTTTTT. Translation gives CASIRRRDTGELFF. Full variable domain (outside the CDR3, taken from reference TRBV2 and TRBJ2-2): EPEVTQTPSHQVTQMGQEVILRCVPISNHLYFYWYRQILGQKVEFLVSFYNNEISEKSEIFDDQFSVERPDGSNFTLKIRSTKLEDSAMYFCASIRRRDTGELFFGEGSRLTVL.

The J gene is TRBJ2-7, the V gene TRBV6-5; a weak D match, TRBD1 (5 bases). Trimming took 0 bases from V and 5 from J, leaving 20 bases between them. The CDR3 is 17 amino acids. CDR1 and CDR2 from the germline V gene are MNHEY and SVGAGI. CDR3 region: CASSYSGVPSTLDEQYF. Here the CDR3 DNA reads TGTGCCAGCAGTTACTCAGGGGTCCCCTCGACCCTCGACGAGCAGTACTTC.

The sample holds one count of this clonotype. V gene TRBV12-3 or TRBV12-4 combines with J gene TRBJ2-7; 11 nucleotides align to TRBD1. CDR3 length: 14 residues. J lost 6 bases, V lost 6 bases, and 7 bases had no gene match. DNA of the CDR3: TGTGCCAGCAGCCCCGGGACAGGGGGAACCGAGCAGTACTTC. This translates into CASSPGTGGTEQYF.

The chain carries TRBV12-5 and TRBJ2-5, with 13 bases lining up with TRBD2. With 5 bases clipped from V and 0 bases from J, the junction kept 15 bases outside the gene matches. CDR1 and CDR2 from the germline V gene are LGHNT and FRNRAP. The CDR3 is 20 amino acids. The CDR3 bases are TGTGCTAGTGGTCTGGGAGCTCGGACTAGCGGGAGTCCGTACCAAGAGACCCAGTACTTC. It encodes CASGLGARTSGSPYQETQYF.

This clonotype has more than one count but fewer than ten. The CDR3: CSASGQPHEQYF. For the CDR3, the DNA is TGCAGCGCCTCGGGACAGCCCCACGAGCAGTACTTC. The J gene is TRBJ2-4, the V gene TRBV29-1; 7 bases fit TRBD1. The tail of the sequence fits TRBJ2-7 better, so the J call may be wrong. Looked up from germline, CDR1 is SQVTM and CDR2 is ANQGSEA. The CDR3 covers 12 residues.

V is TRBV20-1 and J is TRBJ2-5; D tentatively reads TRBD1 or TRBD2 (5 bases each). The closer fit of TRBJ2-7 to the DNA end suggests the J call may be wrong. The germline gives CDR1 DFQATT, CDR2 SNEGSKA (reference sequence). The CDR3 runs 13 residues. CDR3 DNA: TGCAGTGCTAGTGCCGACAGCGGATACGAGCAGTACTTC. Residues: CSASADSGYEQYF.

Here the CDR3 reads CATSDLLAGENEQFF. For the CDR3, the DNA is TGTGCCACCAGTGATTTGCTAGCGGGCGAGAATGAGCAGTTCTTC. This chain links TRBV24-1 with TRBJ2-1, with 8 bases that match TRBD2. CDR1 and CDR2 (germline): KGHDR, SFDVKD. The CDR3 loop spans 15 amino acids. Losses at the gene ends were 0 bases for V and 7 bases for J; bases not matched to a gene: 4.

J is TRBJ2-1 and V is TRBV7-9, with TRBD2 as a possible D gene (5 bases). V was pared by 1 base and J by 9 bases, with 22 bases between. This CDR3 comprises 17 residues. Germline loops: CDR1 SEHNR, CDR2 FQNEAQ (reference sequence). CDR3 DNA sequence: TGTGCCAGCAGCTTAGATGGCCTTGCGGGTACAATCACTGAGCAGTTCTTC. It translates to CASSLDGLAGTITEQFF. Variable domain in full (rest from reference TRBV7-9 and TRBJ2-1): DTGVSQNPRHKITKRGQNVTFRCDPISEHNRLYWYRQTLGQGPEFLTYFQNEAQLEKSRLLSDRFSAERPKGSFSTLEIQRTEQGDSAMYLCASSLDGLAGTITEQFFGPGTRLTVL.

V and J are TRBV29-1 and TRBJ2-3, with D tentatively TRBD2 (5 bases). Germline V CDR1 and CDR2: SQVTM, ANQGSEA. The length of the CDR3 is 13 residues. Deletions cut 3 bases from V and 3 bases from J, with 10 bases between. The CDR3 coding sequence is TGCAGCGTTGATCTAGCCCCTACAGATACGCAGTATTTT. Its translation is CSVDLAPTDTQYF.

V is TRBV7-2 and J is TRBJ2-1; the D is unclear. The V gene lost 2 bases and the J gene lost 6 bases, with 11 bases spanning the gap. The CDR3 has 14 amino acids. CDR1 SGHTA and CDR2 FQGNSA come from the germline V gene. CDR3 in DNA: TGTGCCAGCAGCTTAAGGGTTACCAGCAATGAGCAGTTCTTC. Residues: CASSLRVTSNEQFF.

The V and J genes are TRBV29-1 and TRBJ2-5, with unresolved D. CDR1 and CDR2 from the germline V gene are SQVTM and ANQGSEA. V shed 7 bases and J shed 4 bases, with 13 bases lying between them. This CDR3 spans 12 amino acids. DNA for the CDR3: TGCAGCGCATACCAAGGGTCAGAGACCCAGTACTTC. Translation gives CSAYQGSETQYF.

The chain carries TRBV30 and TRBJ2-4, with D hard to call. This CDR3 has 13 amino acids. The V gene's germline CDR1 is GTSNPN and CDR2 SVGIG (reference sequence). The V and J ends lost 5 bases and 2 bases respectively, with 10 bases between them. The CDR3 region is CAWVAGTKNIQYF. The DNA of the CDR3 is TGTGCCTGGGTGGCCGGAACCAAAAACATTCAGTACTTC.

The chain has TRBV10-2 and TRBJ1-1; D is undetermined. CDR1 and CDR2 from the germline V gene are WSHSY and SAAADI. The length of the CDR3 is 12 residues. The ends were cut back, 4 bases at V and 7 bases at J, with 10 bases in the middle. CDR3 residues: CASSGMKGEAFF. The CDR3 region has the DNA TGCGCCAGCAGTGGAATGAAAGGTGAAGCTTTCTTT.

The V and J genes are TRBV12-3 or TRBV12-4 and TRBJ2-7; TRBD1 matches 7 bases. V lost 7 bases and J lost 1; bases outside the gene matches: 7. The CDR3 has 14 amino acids. CDR3 bases: TGTGCCAGCACCCCACAGGGGCGATCCTACGAGCAGTACTTC. Protein product: CASTPQGRSYEQYF.

This clonotype appeared many times. The rearrangement joins TRBV24-1 to TRBJ2-5, with a weak D call TRBD2 (6 bases). This CDR3 region has 15 residues. Germline CDR1 reads KGHDR; CDR2 reads SFDVKD. The V and J ends lost 4 bases and 2 bases respectively, with 13 bases between them. CDR3 sequence: CATSDPGRGQETQYF. The DNA for the CDR3 is TGTGCCACCAGTGACCCCGGACGGGGGCAAGAGACCCAGTACTTC.

This clonotype was detected once. The chain carries TRBV20-1 and TRBJ2-7, with a tentative D call TRBD2 (7 bases). The CDR3 has 15 residues. CDR1 is DFQATT and CDR2 is SNEGSKA in the germline V gene (reference sequence). V was cut by 5 bases and J by 0 bases, with 17 bases left in between. CDR3 residues: CSAWRGQTSSYEQYF. The DNA for the CDR3 is TGCAGTGCTTGGCGGGGGCAAACTAGCTCCTACGAGCAGTACTTC.

The chain has TRBV3-1 and TRBJ1-5, with 8 nucleotides matching TRBD1. Germline V CDR1 and CDR2: LGHDT, YNNKEL (reference sequence). J was trimmed by 6 bases and V by 4 bases; bases with no gene match: 8. The length of the CDR3 is 15 residues. CDR3 bases: TGTGCCAGCAGCCCAGGGGGCAGCGGTGGTCAGCCCCAGCATTTT. It is translated as CASSPGGSGGQPQHF.

This clonotype has a handful of counts. The chain joins TRBV6-1 to TRBJ2-5; 7 bases line up with TRBD1. Gene TRBJ2-7 matches the end of the DNA better, so the J call may be wrong. The CDR3 contains 13 residues. Germline CDR1 is MNHNS and CDR2 is SASEGT. The CDR3 reads CASAPGQTYEQYF. For the CDR3, the DNA is TGTGCCAGCGCACCGGGACAGACCTACGAGCAGTACTTC.

The rearrangement uses TRBV7-9 and TRBJ2-4; 8 bases agree with TRBD2. CDR1 SEHNR and CDR2 FQNEAQ come from the germline V gene (reference sequence). The CDR3 covers 16 residues. V lost 5 bases to trimming and J lost 1 base; unmatched junction nucleotides: 7. Here the CDR3 reads CASSPLAGTAKNIQYF. CDR3 nucleotides: TGTGCCAGCAGCCCGTTAGCGGGAACGGCCAAAAACATTCAGTACTTC.

The CDR3 DNA sequence: TGCAGCGTTGAAGCCCAGGGCTCCTACGAGCAGTACTTC. This codes for CSVEAQGSYEQYF. The chain carries TRBV29-1 and TRBJ2-7; D may be TRBD1 (5 bases). The CDR3 loop spans 13 amino acids. CDR1 and CDR2 (germline): SQVTM, ANQGSEA. Trimming shortened V by 1 base and J by 0 bases, and 7 bases separated the two germline ends.

V gene TRBV24-1 combines with J gene TRBJ2-1; a weak D match, TRBD2 (6 bases). CDR3 length: 15 residues. V lost 6 bases, J lost 1 base, and 12 bases lay in between. CDR1 KGHDR and CDR2 SFDVKD come from the germline V gene. Written as DNA, the CDR3 is TGTGCCACCAGTCGGAGGGGAGATTCCTACAATGAGCAGTTCTTC. Translation gives CATSRRGDSYNEQFF.

This clonotype was detected a few times. The chain combines TRBV28 with TRBJ2-1, with D uncertain. This CDR3 region has 14 residues. V was cut by 3 bases and J by 2 bases, with 8 bases left in between. Per the germline V gene, CDR1 is MDHEN and CDR2 is SYDVKM. The chain's CDR3 is CASSLVGPYNEQFF. For the CDR3, the DNA is TGTGCCAGCAGTTTGGTGGGTCCCTACAATGAGCAGTTCTTC.